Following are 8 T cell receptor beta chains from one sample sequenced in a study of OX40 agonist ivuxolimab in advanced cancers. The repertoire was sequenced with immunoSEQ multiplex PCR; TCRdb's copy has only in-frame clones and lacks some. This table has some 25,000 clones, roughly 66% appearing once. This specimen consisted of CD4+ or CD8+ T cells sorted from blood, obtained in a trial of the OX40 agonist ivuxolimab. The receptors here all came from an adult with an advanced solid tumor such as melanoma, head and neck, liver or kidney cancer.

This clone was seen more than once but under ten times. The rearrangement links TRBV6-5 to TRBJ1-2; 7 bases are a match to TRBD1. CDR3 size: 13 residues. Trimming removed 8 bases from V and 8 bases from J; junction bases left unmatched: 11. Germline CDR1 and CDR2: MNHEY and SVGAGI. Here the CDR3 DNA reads TGTGCCAGCGCCGATAACAGGGGTGGAGGCTACACCTTC. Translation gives CASADNRGGGYTF.

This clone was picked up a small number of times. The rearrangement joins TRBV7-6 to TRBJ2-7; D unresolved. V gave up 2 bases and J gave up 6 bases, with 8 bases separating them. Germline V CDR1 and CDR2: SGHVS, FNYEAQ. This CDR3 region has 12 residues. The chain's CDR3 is CASSLQESEQYF. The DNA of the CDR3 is TGTGCCAGCAGCTTACAAGAGAGCGAGCAGTACTTC.

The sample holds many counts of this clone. CDR3 sequence (DNA): TGTGCCAGCACTTGGACAGGCCACTACGAGCAGTACTTC. Its protein product is CASTWTGHYEQYF. The chain carries TRBV6-6 and TRBJ2-7, with 7 bases identical to TRBD1. Trimming removed 7 bases from V and 3 bases from J; junction bases left unmatched: 6. Germline lookup yields CDR1 MNHNY and CDR2 SVGAGI (reference sequence). The CDR3 sequence is 13 residues long.

The CDR3 sequence is CASSEGYEQYF. The CDR3 nucleotides read TGTGCCAGCAGCGAGGGGTACGAGCAGTACTTC. The J gene is TRBJ2-7, the V gene TRBV9; TRBD1 might be the D (5 bases). CDR3 length: 11 residues. The V end was cut by 3 bases, the J end by 4 bases, with 5 bases between. The germline V gene encodes CDR1 SGDLS and CDR2 YYNGEE.

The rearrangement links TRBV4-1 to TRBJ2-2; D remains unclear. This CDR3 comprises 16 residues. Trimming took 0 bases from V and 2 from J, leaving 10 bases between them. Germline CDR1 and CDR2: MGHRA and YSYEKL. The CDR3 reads CASSQDEILNTGELFF. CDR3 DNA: TGCGCCAGCAGCCAAGATGAGATCCTTAACACCGGGGAGCTGTTTTTT.

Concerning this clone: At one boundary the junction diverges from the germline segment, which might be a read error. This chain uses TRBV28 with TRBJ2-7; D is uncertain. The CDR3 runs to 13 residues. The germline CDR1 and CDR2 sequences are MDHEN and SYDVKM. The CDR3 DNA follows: TGTGCCAGCAGTTTATCTGCTGGCGACGAGCGGTACTTC. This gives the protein CASSLSAGDERYF.

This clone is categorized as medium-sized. CDR3 sequence: CASSQDLGYYEQYF. DNA for the CDR3: TGCGCCAGCAGCCAAGATCTTGGCTACTACGAGCAGTACTTC. This rearrangement joins TRBV4-3 to TRBJ2-7; D ambiguous. Trimming pared 0 bases from V and 3 bases from J, leaving 9 bases between. Germline assignment: CDR1 LGHNA and CDR2 YSLEER. The CDR3 contains 14 residues.

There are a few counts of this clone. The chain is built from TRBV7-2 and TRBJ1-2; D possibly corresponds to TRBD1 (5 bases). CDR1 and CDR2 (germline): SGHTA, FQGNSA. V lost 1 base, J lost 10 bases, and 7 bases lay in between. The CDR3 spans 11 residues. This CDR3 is CASSLGGYYTF. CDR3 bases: TGTGCCAGCAGCTTAGGGGGGTACTACACCTTC.